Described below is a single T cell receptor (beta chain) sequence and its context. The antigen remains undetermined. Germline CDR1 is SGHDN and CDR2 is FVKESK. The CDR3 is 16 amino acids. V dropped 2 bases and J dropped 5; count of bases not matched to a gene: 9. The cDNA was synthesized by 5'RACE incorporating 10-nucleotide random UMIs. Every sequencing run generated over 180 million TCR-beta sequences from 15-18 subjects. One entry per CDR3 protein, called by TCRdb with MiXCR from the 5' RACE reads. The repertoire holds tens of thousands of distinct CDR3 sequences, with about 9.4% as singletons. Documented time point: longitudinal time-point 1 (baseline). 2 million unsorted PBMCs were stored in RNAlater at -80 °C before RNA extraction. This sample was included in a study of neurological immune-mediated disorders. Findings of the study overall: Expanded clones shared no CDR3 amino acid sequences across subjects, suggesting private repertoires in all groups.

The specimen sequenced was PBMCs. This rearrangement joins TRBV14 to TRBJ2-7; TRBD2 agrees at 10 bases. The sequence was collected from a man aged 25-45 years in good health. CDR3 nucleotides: TGTGCCAGCAGCCAAACGGGGCTAGCGGGAGCCGACGAGCAGTACTTC. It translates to CASSQTGLAGADEQYF.